This TCR beta chain was sequenced during a study of shared clonotypes between healthy human individuals (dated by TCRdb to about 2020). Broadly, across the study: A couple of women and three men aged 18 to 49 years were included in the cohort. For each donor, CD4 naive and CD4 memory were each run on three plates, CD8 naive on two plates, and CD8 memory on one plate. The study deeply sequenced blood TCR repertoires of several healthy adults to estimate repertoire size and the extent of clonotype sharing between individuals. To increase sequencing depth and limit assay-specific biases, TCR repertoire library preparation and sequencing were carried out by different laboratories using diverse techniques. Per donor, leukapheresis produced somewhere between about 0.85 and 8.9 billion PBMCs.

The donors were healthy, HIV-negative adults who had no recently reported acute infections or vaccinations. Only Caucasian adults living in Nashville, Tennessee, USA were represented among the donors. CD8 memory samples were composed of magnetically selected CD45RO+ cells combined with CCR7-negative CD45RA+ effector memory (TemRA) cells. Blood was collected by leukapheresis, and PBMCs were isolated by Ficoll-Histopaque density gradient centrifugation and then cryopreserved in liquid nitrogen vapor phase. Analytical flow cytometry was used to check the purity and quantity of each magnetically sorted T cell population. Genomic DNA was isolated from every sorted fraction and measured by UV absorbance on a Nanodrop 2000c. In this sample, this clone turned up many times. Its cognate antigen has yet to be identified. No qualities accompany the bases; no much larger clone lies one base away. The germline V gene encodes CDR1 MRHNA and CDR2 SNTAGT. The CDR3 contains 13 residues, cysteine and phenylalanine counted. Solely the CDR3 DNA is kept, with 39 bases framed from the first base. The V end loses 5 bases and the J end loses 2 bases, and a stretch of 9 bases separates them.

Using the deep immunoSEQ assay, multiplex PCR amplified TCR CDR3 regions from genomic DNA. Extracted genomic DNA from each cell subset was distributed evenly across all wells of several immunoSEQ 96-well plates, and each plate was treated as a replicate. For sorted subsets, about 0.2 ug genomic DNA, equal to tens of thousands of T cell genomes, was loaded into each replicate PCR. Purified libraries were quantified with a Qubit 3.0 fluorometer, sized on a Bioanalyzer 2100, and re-quantified with the KAPA Library Quantification kit. Every immunoSEQ 96-well plate was sequenced on a dedicated single-read 150-cycle Illumina NextSeq 550 flow cell. Under the source paper's analysis protocol: The immunoSEQ output contained only junctional sequences without quality scores, so filtering could not match that applied to full-length reads. Sequences were annotated with PyIR, a Python wrapper for IgBLAST v1.9, using IMGT germline references to assign V/J genes and CDR3. Reads with weak V/J assignments (E-value above 1e-6), missing CDR3, stop codons, out-of-frame junctions, or ambiguous translated residues were removed. V3J clonotypes were defined as sequences sharing the same inferred V gene, J gene, and CDR3 amino acid sequence. The percentage overlap between two repertoires was calculated by dividing the number of shared unique clonotypes by the size of the smaller repertoire. Repertoire richness was assessed with RTK rarefaction, the Chao1 estimator, and Recon v2.1 estimates of unobserved clonotypes. OLGA was used to compute generation probabilities for all TCRbeta clonotypes that the gDNA method yielded from several donors. TCRdb holds this immuneACCESS table with in-frame rearrangements only. Some clones are missing; in checked studies, unresolved V genes explain under half, and the rest has no known cause. V and J calls and clone size are those listed in that table; D and trimming were worked out from the DNA. For this sample the table gives about 110,000 clones, of which about 70% were detected only once. Approximately 25% of the sample goes to the ten largest clones.

Paper-wide results and their limitations: Rarefaction of sorted-subset datasets indicated incomplete sequencing despite the large sequencing depth. Sampling was restricted to blood, and TCR repertoires in tissues likely differ from the TCR repertoires found in blood. Because the study included only a small number of donors, the genetic and exposure-history diversity represented was limited. When several donors were compared, the shared fraction of clonotypes was approximately 5% for naive CD4, 3.5% to 4% for naive CD8, roughly 2.5% for memory CD4, and 0.35% to 0.4% for memory CD8. Higher generation probabilities were observed for clonotypes shared by all four sorted-subset donors than for non-shared clonotypes. Pairwise subsampling indicated that sequencing depth was expected to affect the degree of clonotype sharing among donors. Larger estimated clonotype richness was generally found for naive subsets than for memory subsets.

The chain is made from TRBV6-4 and TRBJ1-2, with the D gene call left open. The sequence came from a woman in her thirties in good health. Material for sequencing was memory CD8+ T cells sorted from blood. Per the publication, the cell subset or site label means: CD45RO+ cells pooled with CCR7-negative TemRA cells. The CDR3 protein: CASSYVGNYGYTF. The nucleotide sequence reads TGTGCCAGCAGTTATGTTGGGAACTATGGCTACACCTTC.